This entry features one T cell receptor (beta chain) sequence. TCRdb's copy holds only in-frame clones and misses some; the assay was immunoSEQ multiplex PCR. The sample lists about 250,000 clones, around 88% occurring once. The sample belongs to a study of blood T cell repertoires in COVID-19. Sequenced material: peripheral blood. This clonotype was sampled from a woman aged 25 to 39 with COVID-19, enrolled during active disease.

The CDR3 here is CTSSGRGGSPGEQYV. As DNA, the CDR3 is TGCACCAGCAGCGGGAGGGGGGGCTCCCCCGGCGAGCAGTACGTC. V gene TRBV1 combines with J gene TRBJ2-7; the table's D call, TRBD2, was not checked against the DNA. TRBV1 is given as a pseudogene. This CDR3 region has 15 residues.